These 14 T cell receptor beta chains were sequenced from one sample in a study of blood T cell repertoires in COVID-19. The data were produced by immunoSEQ multiplex PCR, yet TCRdb's version contains in-frame clones alone and is incomplete. The sample consists of 200,000 or so clones, 80% to 85% of them appearing once. Sequences were obtained from peripheral blood. All receptors derive from a woman older than 75 with COVID-19, enrolled during active disease.

This clone has just one count. J is TRBJ2-7 and V is TRBV27; perhaps TRBD2 as D (6 bases). The length of the CDR3 is 15 residues. Germline CDR1 and CDR2: MNHEY and SMNVEV (reference sequence). The ends were cut back, 5 bases at V and 7 bases at J, with 21 bases in the middle. CDR3 protein: CASSPPGTPPREQYF. CDR3 coding DNA: TGTGCCAGCAGTCCCCCCGGGACTCCCCCTAGGGAGCAGTACTTC.

This rearrangement joins TRBV9 to TRBJ1-3, with D possibly being TRBD1 (6 bases). The CDR3 runs 17 residues. Per the germline V gene, CDR1 is SGDLS and CDR2 is YYNGEE. V was shortened by 0 bases and J by 3 bases, with 16 bases between the two germline ends. In DNA form, the CDR3 reads TGTGCCAGCAGCGTAGCTAGTGGACAGACGATTGGAAACACCATATATTTT. Protein: CASSVASGQTIGNTIYF.

V is TRBV6-5 and J is TRBJ2-1; possible D gene TRBD1, 6 bases. There are 15 residues in the CDR3. V was clipped by 5 bases and J by 6 bases, with 17 bases between them. Germline V CDR1 and CDR2: MNHEY, SVGAGI. CDR3 DNA: TGTGCCAGCAGTCACCCGGGTACAGGGTCCAATGAGCAGTTCTTC. This codes for CASSHPGTGSNEQFF.

The J gene is TRBJ1-1, the V gene TRBV6-5, with 8 positions matching TRBD1. V dropped 2 bases and J dropped 5; count of bases not matched to a gene: 4. Germline V gives CDR1 MNHEY, CDR2 SVGAGI. The CDR3 runs 14 residues. CDR3 region: CASSYAQGETEAFF. In nucleotides, the CDR3 is TGTGCCAGCAGTTACGCACAGGGGGAGACTGAAGCTTTCTTT.

The chain links TRBV18 to TRBJ1-4, with D uncertain. Germline lookup yields CDR1 KGHSH and CDR2 LQKENI. Trimming removed 3 bases at V and 3 bases at J, with 5 bases between. This CDR3 comprises 13 residues. CDR3 sequence (DNA): TGTGCCAGCTCACCCGGTCCTAATGAAAAACTGTTTTTT. Translated: CASSPGPNEKLFF.

The chain uses TRBV30 and TRBJ2-7; D perhaps matches TRBD2 (6 bases). From germline, CDR1 is GTSNPN and CDR2 SVGIG (reference sequence). The V end lost 5 bases, the J end lost 6 bases, and 23 bases lay between the germline ends. The CDR3 totals 15 residues. CDR3 region: CAWHETRPSLFEQYV. The CDR3 DNA sequence: TGTGCCTGGCACGAGACTAGACCTTCCTTGTTCGAGCAGTACGTC.

This chain links TRBV6-5 with TRBJ1-5, with TRBD1 as a possible D gene (6 bases). CDR3 length: 13 amino acids. With 6 bases removed from V and 4 bases from J, the gap between germline ends came to 10 bases. CDR1 and CDR2 from the germline V gene are MNHEY and SVGAGI. Written as DNA, the CDR3 is TGTGCCAGCAGGTCGACAGGAAATCAGCCCCAGCATTTT. Its protein product is CASRSTGNQPQHF.

The CDR3 DNA reads TGCGCCAGCAGCAGCAATAATAATGAGCAGTTCTTC. It yields the protein CASSSNNNEQFF. V and J are TRBV5-1 and TRBJ2-1; D unresolved. The CDR3 runs to 12 residues. Per the germline V gene, CDR1 is SGHRS and CDR2 is YFSETQ. V was trimmed by 4 bases and J by 7 bases, leaving 9 bases between them.

The chain joins TRBV28 to TRBJ1-6; 9 bases are a match to TRBD1. The length of the CDR3 is 16 residues. Germline CDR1 reads MDHEN; CDR2 reads SYDVKM. J gave up 7 bases and V 7 bases, and 11 bases lay outside the gene matches. This chain's CDR3 is CASKTPRTGENSPLHF. CDR3 DNA sequence: TGTGCCAGCAAAACCCCCAGGACAGGGGAAAATTCACCCCTCCACTTT.

The chain uses TRBV2 and TRBJ1-2; 9 bases fit TRBD1. The ends lost 9 bases at V and 4 bases at J; junction bases unmatched: 6. The V gene's germline CDR1 is SNHLY and CDR2 FYNNEI. The CDR3 runs to 13 residues. The CDR3 loop reads CASTRQGGYGYTF. The CDR3 nucleotides read TGTGCCAGTACACGACAGGGGGGCTATGGCTACACCTTC.

The chain links TRBV28 to TRBJ2-3; perhaps TRBD1 as D (6 bases). V lost 6 bases and J lost 2, with 12 bases in between. This CDR3 contains 14 residues. Looked up from germline, CDR1 is MDHEN and CDR2 is SYDVKM. CDR3 DNA sequence: TGTGCCAGCAGACAGGGACACCACACAGATACGCAGTATTTT. Translating it yields CASRQGHHTDTQYF.

The chain employs TRBV9 and TRBJ2-2, with 7 bases lining up with TRBD2. This CDR3 region has 15 residues. CDR1 SGDLS and CDR2 YYNGEE come from the germline V gene. The trim removed 2 bases at V and 8 bases at J, leaving 9 bases unmatched. CDR3 loop: CASSVLAAVKGELFF. The DNA for the CDR3 is TGTGCCAGCAGCGTCCTAGCGGCGGTTAAAGGGGAGCTGTTTTTT.

This chain joins TRBV18 and TRBJ1-3; D remains ambiguous. Germline CDR1 reads KGHSH; CDR2 reads LQKENI. Trimming took 3 bases from V and 9 from J, leaving 9 bases between them. The CDR3 is made up of 12 amino acids. CDR3 coding DNA: TGTGCCAGCTCACCTCCCCGGGGCACCATATATTTT. Protein: CASSPPRGTIYF. The full variable domain, completed using reference TRBV18 and TRBJ1-3, is NAGVMQNPRHLVRRRGQEARLRCSPMKGHSHVYWYRQLPEEGLKFMVYLQKENIIDESGMPKERFSAEFPKEGPSILRIQQVVRGDSAAYFCASSPPRGTIYFGEGSWLTVV.

The DNA for the CDR3 is TGCGCCAGCGGAAGGGGGGGACTAGCGGGTCCCCCTTCCTACAATGAGCAGTTCTTC. It specifies CASGRGGLAGPPSYNEQFF. The chain couples TRBV5-1 to TRBJ2-1; 12 nucleotides align to TRBD2. Germline loops: CDR1 SGHRS, CDR2 YFSETQ. The CDR3 runs 19 residues. The J segment lost 1 base and the V segment lost 7 bases, leaving 15 bases of the junction unmatched.